This T cell receptor beta chain was captured by sequencing in a study of blood T cells in healthy people across ages. Study context: Per two T cells, template switching captured roughly one barcoded beta molecule. Study results and limitations: Per million T cells, TCR beta diversity dropped about linearly as age rose.

A second PCR of 7 to 11 cycles used a sample-barcoded 5' primer and a J-beta primer mix. In TCRdb, the 5' RACE reads were re-called with MiXCR into one record per CDR3 protein. The table lists fewer than 2,000,000 distinct CDR3 sequences, about 32% of them singletons. The V end was cut by 6 bases, the J end by 5 bases, with 11 bases between. The CDR3 is made up of 14 amino acids. This clonotype has a count of ten or more. Its cognate antigen is unknown. This TCR was recovered from a woman in her thirties in good health. This chain links TRBV12-3 or TRBV12-4 with TRBJ2-6; tentative D call: TRBD1 (7 bases). Sample: blood. CDR3 loop: CASSPGGWANVLTF. As DNA, the CDR3 is TGTGCCAGCAGCCCAGGGGGGTGGGCCAACGTCCTGACTTTC.